This T cell receptor (beta chain) was captured in a study of T-cell reconstitution after alpha-beta-depleted transplantation in children. TCRbeta library construction was performed incorporating unique molecular identifiers. TCRdb reprocessed the PCR reads with MiXCR, giving one entry per CDR3 protein. The sample includes about 980,000 distinct CDR3 sequences, about 26% seen only once; the top ten take roughly 31%. The study, taken as a whole, reports: Surviving recipient T cells and thymic progenitors underlay high day-60 TCRbeta diversity in some patients. Reports say that about two months after transplant, the alpha-beta T cells came out of several hundred graft clones that had expanded. Newly produced T cells mostly provided counts and TCRbeta diversity after one year, as hyperexpanded clones declined.

This CDR3 region has 15 residues. The germline V gene encodes CDR1 SNHLY and CDR2 FYNNEI. V trimming: 8 bases; J trimming: 0 bases; junction bases outside the gene matches: 6. This clonotype was seen a handful of times. Antigen: not known. The rearrangement uses TRBV2 and TRBJ2-3; TRBD2 matches 9 bases. Specimen: PBMCs, mostly from graft donor cells, collected 360 days after TCRalphabeta/CD19-depleted stem cell transplant. The sequence came from a boy in the first two years of life who had a stem cell transplant for SCID, so the T cells may come from the graft donor. CDR3 residues: CASRPSGISTDTQYF. The CDR3 nucleotides are TGTGCCAGCCGTCCTAGCGGGATAAGCACAGATACGCAGTATTTT.